This is a list of T cell receptor beta chains from one sample in a study of blood T cell repertoires in COVID-19. TCRdb's copy holds only in-frame clones and misses some; the assay was immunoSEQ multiplex PCR. Here the sample spans about 290,000 clones, under 90% being singletons. The sequenced sample consisted of PBMCs or T cells enriched from blood (not recorded which). These receptors all stem from a woman aged 40 to 55 who had recovered from COVID-19. CDR3s include the opening cysteine and the closing phenylalanine or tryptophan. D genes are given only for firm matches. Clone size is stated in some rows and not others, as once, few, many or a class when expanded.

few TRBJ1-2 TRBV5-4 . TGTGCCAGCGCCCTAGACGGCTACTATGGCTACACCTTC CASALDGYYGYTF
. TRBJ2-2 TRBV5-1 . TGCGCCAGCAGCTTCGTGGCAGGGATGGACACCGGGGAGCTGTTTTTT CASSFVAGMDTGELFF
. TRBJ1-2 TRBV7-8 . TGTGCCAGCAGCTCCCGGGGGTATAACTATGGCTACACCTTC CASSSRGYNYGYTF
. TRBJ2-5 TRBV5-4 . TGTGCCAGCACCCCGGAGGTCGGAGAGACCCAGTACTTC CASTPEVGETQYF
once TRBJ1-6 TRBV2 TRBD1 TGTGCCAGCAACCCGGACAGGGGGTCACCCCTCCACTTT CASNPDRGSPLHF
. TRBJ1-1 TRBV27 . TGTGCCAGCACCTTGAGGTACGGGGAGACCGGTGAAGCTTTCTTT CASTLRYGETGEAFF
. TRBJ1-1 TRBV29-1 TRBD1 TGCAGCGTTCGGACAGGGGGGACTGAAGCTTTCTTT CSVRTGGTEAFF
. TRBJ1-1 TRBV6-5 . TGTGCCACAGGCCGGTTGAACACTGAAGCTTTCTTT CATGRLNTEAFF
. TRBJ1-4 TRBV6-5 TRBD1 TGTGCCAGCAGTCGTCCCGGGACAGGGGTTGAAAAACTGTTTTTT CASSRPGTGVEKLFF
. TRBJ2-3 TRBV6-6 . TGTGCCAACGGGGAAACTAGCACAGATACGCAGTATTTT CANGETSTDTQYF
. TRBJ2-3 TRBV27 . TGTGCCAGCAGTTCCTTTTCTGTTGGTTTCGGGGATACGCAGTATTTT CASSSFSVGFGDTQYF
few TRBJ1-2 TRBV9 TRBD1 TGTGCCAGCAGCGTAGCTGGGACAGGGAACTATGGCTACACCTTC CASSVAGTGNYGYTF
. TRBJ2-7 TRBV5-1 . TGCGCCAGCAGCTCAAACCCGGGACACCTATCAGGCGAGCAGTACTTC CASSSNPGHLSGEQYF
. TRBJ1-2 TRBV10-3 TRBD1 TGTGCCATCAGCGAATGGACAGGGGGGATAGCTAACTATGGCTACACCTTC CAISEWTGGIANYGYTF
once TRBJ2-3 TRBV7-9 . TGTGCCAGCAGCTTAGCGGCAATAATCACAGATACGCAGTATTTT CASSLAAIITDTQYF
. TRBJ2-1 TRBV18 . TGTGCCAGCTCACCGCTTGACAGTAACAATGAGCAGTTCTTC CASSPLDSNNEQFF
. TRBJ1-5 TRBV2 . TGTGCCAGCAGGGGACACGAGAATCAGCCCCAGCATTTT CASRGHENQPQHF
few TRBJ2-7 TRBV18 . TGTGCCAGCTCGGGAGGTCGGTACGAGCAGTACTTC CASSGGRYEQYF
. TRBJ1-2 TRBV9 TRBD1 TGTGCCAGCACTAGGACAGGGGATGGCTACACCTTC CASTRTGDGYTF
. TRBJ1-1 TRBV3-1/TRBV3-2 . TGTGCCAGCAGCCAAGGCCCAGGATTTCAGAACACTGAAGCTTTCTTT CASSQGPGFQNTEAFF
. TRBJ2-2 TRBV7-8 . TGTGCCAGCAGCCCACAGGGCGGTTCCGGGGAGCTGTTTTTT CASSPQGGSGELFF
. TRBJ2-1 TRBV14 . TGTGCCAGCAGACGGTACGACAGATGCTCCTACAATGAGCAGTTCTTC CASRRYDRCSYNEQFF
. TRBJ1-3 TRBV9 . TGTGCCAGCAGCCCGGAGGGCAGAAACACCATATATTTT CASSPEGRNTIYF
. TRBJ1-1 TRBV9 TRBD1 TGTGCCAGCAGGGGACAGGACACTGAAGCTTTCTTT CASRGQDTEAFF
. TRBJ2-7 TRBV7-2 TRBD1 TGTGCCAGCAGCTCCACAGGGGTTGGGGCCTACGAGCAGTACTTC CASSSTGVGAYEQYF
. TRBJ1-2 TRBV5-1 . TGCGCCAGCAGCTTGGACCCTAGTGGTGGCTACACCTTC CASSLDPSGGYTF
. TRBJ2-1 TRBV12-3/TRBV12-4 . TGTGCCAGCAGTTTTACTACCTTCGATGAGCAGTTCTTC CASSFTTFDEQFF